These T cell receptor beta chains were read from a single sample in a study of vaccination and CD4 T cells after COVID-19. These receptors have no known antigen. TCRdb reprocessed the PCR reads via MiXCR and lists one record per CDR3 protein. The table has 10,000 or so distinct CDR3 sequences, roughly half seen once; the top ten hold approximately 40%. Sequenced: CD4+ T cells from blood, cultured in vitro. The source of these receptors is a human donor who had recovered from COVID-19. Both conserved end residues are part of each CDR3. Fields, in order: D gene, J gene, CDR3 length, V gene, clone size, CDR3 protein, CDR3 DNA. A D gene is named only where the DNA matches it firmly. Size tells how often a clone was seen (once, few, many) or the class of an expanded clone, and some rows leave it out.

>-|TRBJ1-1|9|TRBV21-1|few
CATYTEAFF
TGTGCAACATACACTGAAGCTTTCTTT
>TRBD2|TRBJ2-1|17|TRBV7-9|few
CASSPPLRLATHNEQFF
TGTGCCAGCAGCCCCCCGTTACGACTAGCGACCCACAATGAGCAGTTCTTC
>-|TRBJ2-3|15|TRBV20-1|-
CSARDKDRPTDTQYF
TGCAGTGCTAGAGATAAAGACAGGCCTACAGATACGCAGTATTTT
>TRBD1|TRBJ1-2|14|TRBV12-3/TRBV12-4|-
CASSLRTGGYGYTF
TGTGCCAGCAGTTTAAGGACAGGAGGATATGGCTACACCTTC
>TRBD1|TRBJ1-5|18|TRBV6-2/TRBV6-3|-
CASSSDGTGKMGNQPQHF
TGTGCCAGCAGTTCCGACGGGACAGGGAAAATGGGCAATCAGCCCCAGCATTTT
>TRBD2|TRBJ2-6|20|TRBV6-5|-
CASSYVLAGGLGSGANVLTF
TGTGCCAGCAGTTACGTTCTAGCGGGGGGGCTAGGCTCTGGGGCCAACGTCCTGACTTTC
>-|TRBJ1-2|15|TRBV6-1|-
CASSEGFWGTGGYTF
TGTGCCAGCAGTGAAGGGTTTTGGGGAACGGGCGGCTACACCTTC
>TRBD1|TRBJ2-1|15|TRBV11-3|-
CASSSLPTGGNEQFF
TGTGCCAGCAGCTCGCTTCCTACAGGGGGGAATGAGCAGTTCTTC
>-|TRBJ2-7|18|TRBV11-3|-
CASSLERGGGQRSYEQYF
TGTGCCAGCAGCTTAGAGAGGGGTGGGGGGCAGAGATCCTACGAGCAGTACTTC
>-|TRBJ1-1|12|TRBV11-2|-
CASSLEYTEAFF
TGTGCCAGCAGCTTAGAGTACACTGAAGCTTTCTTT
>TRBD2|TRBJ2-3|15|TRBV18|medium-sized
CASSTLAGGPDTQYF
TGTGCCAGCTCAACCCTAGCGGGGGGGCCAGATACGCAGTATTTT
>-|TRBJ2-1|13|TRBV24-1|-
CATSDFSGSEQFF
TGTGCCACCAGTGATTTCAGCGGCTCTGAGCAGTTCTTC
>-|TRBJ1-2|15|TRBV5-1|few
CASSPVGRATYGYTF
TGCGCCAGCAGCCCGGTAGGCAGGGCCACCTATGGCTACACCTTC
>-|TRBJ1-6|14|TRBV9|-
CASSVEGRNSPLHF
TGTGCCAGCAGCGTAGAGGGCAGAAATTCACCCCTCCACTTT
>TRBD1|TRBJ2-2|15|TRBV2|few
CASRTGTANTGELFF
TGTGCCAGCAGGACCGGGACAGCGAACACCGGGGAGCTGTTTTTT
>TRBD1|TRBJ2-2|14|TRBV2|few
CASRQGASTGELFF
TGTGCCAGCAGACAGGGGGCGAGCACCGGGGAGCTGTTTTTT
>-|TRBJ2-2|19|TRBV11-3|-
CASSLDLGLLGTNTGELFF
TGTGCCAGCAGCTTAGATCTAGGACTCTTGGGGACAAACACCGGGGAGCTGTTTTTT
>TRBD2|TRBJ2-2|19|TRBV10-3|-
CASSLTLGSGGLGTGELFF
TGTGCCAGCAGCCTTACCCTAGGTAGCGGGGGCCTCGGGACCGGGGAGCTGTTTTTT
>TRBD2|TRBJ2-7|15|TRBV6-5|-
CASSSWGGGENIKYF
TGTGCCAGCAGTTCCTGGGGCGGGGGGGAGAATATAAAGTACTTC
>-|TRBJ2-5|16|TRBV6-1|-
CASISGAGNSQETQYF
TGTGCCAGCATCTCAGGGGCAGGGAACTCCCAAGAGACCCAGTACTTC
>TRBD1|TRBJ2-5|14|TRBV10-3|-
CATGSDRGQETQYF
TGTGCCACCGGATCCGACAGGGGGCAAGAGACCCAGTACTTC
>-|TRBJ1-5|19|TRBV21-1|few
CASSKEKVPLREGNQPQHF
TGTGCCAGCAGCAAAGAAAAGGTACCCCTGAGGGAGGGAAATCAGCCCCAGCATTTT
>-|TRBJ2-7|14|TRBV6-4|-
CASSDPEEVYEQYF
TGTGCCAGCAGTGACCCCGAGGAGGTTTACGAGCAGTACTTC
>-|TRBJ1-3|15|TRBV5-1|-
CASSLDRLAGNTIYF
TGCGCCAGCAGCTTAGACAGGTTGGCTGGAAACACCATATATTTT
>TRBD1|TRBJ1-2|13|TRBV5-4|-
CASSLDRAYGYTF
TGTGCCAGCAGCTTAGACAGGGCCTATGGCTACACCTTC